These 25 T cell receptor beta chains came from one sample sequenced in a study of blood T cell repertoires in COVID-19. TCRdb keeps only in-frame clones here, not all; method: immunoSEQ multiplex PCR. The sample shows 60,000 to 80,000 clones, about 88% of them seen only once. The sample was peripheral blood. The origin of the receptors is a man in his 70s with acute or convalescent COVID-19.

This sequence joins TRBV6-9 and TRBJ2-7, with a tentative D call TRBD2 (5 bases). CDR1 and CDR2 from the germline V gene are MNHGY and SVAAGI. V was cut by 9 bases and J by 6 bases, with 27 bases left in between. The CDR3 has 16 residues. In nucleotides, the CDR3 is TGTGCCAGTCCAAAACAACATGCCCAGCGGCGACTCGAGCAGTACTTC. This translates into CASPKQHAQRRLEQYF.

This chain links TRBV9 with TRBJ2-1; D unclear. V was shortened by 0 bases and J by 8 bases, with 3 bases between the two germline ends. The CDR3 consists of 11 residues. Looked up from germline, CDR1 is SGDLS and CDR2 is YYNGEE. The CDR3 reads CASSVVDEQFF. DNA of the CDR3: TGTGCCAGCAGCGTAGTCGATGAGCAGTTCTTC.

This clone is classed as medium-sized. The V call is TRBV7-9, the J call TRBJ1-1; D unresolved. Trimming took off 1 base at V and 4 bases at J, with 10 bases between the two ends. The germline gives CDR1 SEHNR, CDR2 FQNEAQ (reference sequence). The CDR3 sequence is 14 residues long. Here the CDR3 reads CASSLVVEPTEAFF. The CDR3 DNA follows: TGTGCCAGCAGCTTAGTTGTGGAGCCCACTGAAGCTTTCTTT.

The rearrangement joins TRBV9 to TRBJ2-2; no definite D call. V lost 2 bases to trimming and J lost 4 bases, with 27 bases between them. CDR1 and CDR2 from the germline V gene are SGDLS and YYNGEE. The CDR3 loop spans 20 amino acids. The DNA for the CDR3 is TGTGCCAGCAGCGTCTCGGGTAGAAAGTATCTGGATGGCAGCACCGGGGAGCTGTTTTTT. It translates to CASSVSGRKYLDGSTGELFF. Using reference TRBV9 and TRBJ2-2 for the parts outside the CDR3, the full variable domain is DSGVTQTPKHLITATGQRVTLRCSPRSGDLSVYWYQQSLDQGLQFLIQYYNGEERAKGNILERFSAQQFPDLHSELNLSSLELGDSALYFCASSVSGRKYLDGSTGELFFGEGSRLTVL.

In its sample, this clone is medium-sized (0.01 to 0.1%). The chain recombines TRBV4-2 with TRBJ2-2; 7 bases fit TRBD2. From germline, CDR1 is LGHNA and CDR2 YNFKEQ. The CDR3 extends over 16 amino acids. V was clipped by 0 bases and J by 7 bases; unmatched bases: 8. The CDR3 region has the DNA TGTGCCAGCAGCCAAGACCCCGCGGGGGAGAGCGGGGAGCTGTTTTTT. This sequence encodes CASSQDPAGESGELFF.

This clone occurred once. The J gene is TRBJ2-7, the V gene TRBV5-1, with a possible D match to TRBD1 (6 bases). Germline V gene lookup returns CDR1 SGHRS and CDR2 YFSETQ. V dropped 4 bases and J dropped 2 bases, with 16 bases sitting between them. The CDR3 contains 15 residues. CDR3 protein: CASSGSRGNPYEQYF. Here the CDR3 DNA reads TGCGCCAGCAGCGGGAGCAGGGGCAACCCCTACGAGCAGTACTTC. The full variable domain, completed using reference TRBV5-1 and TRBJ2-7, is KAGVTQTPRYLIKTRGQQVTLSCSPISGHRSVSWYQQTPGQGLQFLFEYFSETQRNKGNFPGRFSGRQFSNSRSEMNVSTLELGDSALYLCASSGSRGNPYEQYFGPGTRLTVT.

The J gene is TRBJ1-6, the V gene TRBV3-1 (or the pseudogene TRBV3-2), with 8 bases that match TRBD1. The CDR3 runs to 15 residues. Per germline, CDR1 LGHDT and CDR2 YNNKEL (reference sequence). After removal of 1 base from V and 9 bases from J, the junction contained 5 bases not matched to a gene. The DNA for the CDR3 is TGTGCCAGCAGCCAAGCCGGGACAGGTTCTTCACCCCTCCACTTT. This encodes CASSQAGTGSSPLHF.

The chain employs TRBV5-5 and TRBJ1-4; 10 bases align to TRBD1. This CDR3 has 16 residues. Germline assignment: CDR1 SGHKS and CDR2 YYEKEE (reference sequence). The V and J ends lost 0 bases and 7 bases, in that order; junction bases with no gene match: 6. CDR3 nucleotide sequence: TGTGCCAGCAGCTTGGTCTGGGACAGGGGTATTGAAAAACTGTTTTTT. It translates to CASSLVWDRGIEKLFF.

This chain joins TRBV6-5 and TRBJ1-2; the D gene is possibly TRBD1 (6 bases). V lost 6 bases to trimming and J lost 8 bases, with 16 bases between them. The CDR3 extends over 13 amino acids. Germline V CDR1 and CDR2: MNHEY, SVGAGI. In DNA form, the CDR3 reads TGTGCCAGCAGGCCGGGACAAGGAGGAGGCTACACCTTC. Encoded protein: CASRPGQGGGYTF.

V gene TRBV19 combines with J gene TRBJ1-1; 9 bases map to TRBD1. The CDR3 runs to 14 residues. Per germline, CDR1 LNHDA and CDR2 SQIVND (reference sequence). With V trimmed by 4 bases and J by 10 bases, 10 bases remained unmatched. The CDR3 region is CASSTTYRGQRAFF. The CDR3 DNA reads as TGTGCCAGTAGTACAACTTACAGGGGGCAGCGAGCTTTCTTT.

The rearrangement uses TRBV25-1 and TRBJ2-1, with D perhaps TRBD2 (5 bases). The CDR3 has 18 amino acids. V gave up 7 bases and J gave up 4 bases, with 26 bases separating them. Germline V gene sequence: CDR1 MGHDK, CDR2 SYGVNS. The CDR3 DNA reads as TGTGCCAGCATTCCATTCGGGCCCAGCGGAGAGGGTTACAATGAGCAGTTCTTC. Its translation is CASIPFGPSGEGYNEQFF.

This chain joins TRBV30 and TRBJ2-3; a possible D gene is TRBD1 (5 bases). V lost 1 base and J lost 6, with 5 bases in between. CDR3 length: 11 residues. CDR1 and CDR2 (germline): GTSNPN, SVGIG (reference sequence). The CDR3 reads CAWSEGDTQYF. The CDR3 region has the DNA TGTGCCTGGAGTGAGGGGGATACGCAGTATTTT.

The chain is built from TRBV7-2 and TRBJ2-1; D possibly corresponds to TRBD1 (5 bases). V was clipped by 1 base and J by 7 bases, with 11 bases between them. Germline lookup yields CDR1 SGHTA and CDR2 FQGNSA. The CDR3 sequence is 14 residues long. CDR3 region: CASSLGNRGNEQFF. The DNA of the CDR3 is TGTGCCAGCAGCTTAGGGAATAGGGGTAATGAGCAGTTCTTC.

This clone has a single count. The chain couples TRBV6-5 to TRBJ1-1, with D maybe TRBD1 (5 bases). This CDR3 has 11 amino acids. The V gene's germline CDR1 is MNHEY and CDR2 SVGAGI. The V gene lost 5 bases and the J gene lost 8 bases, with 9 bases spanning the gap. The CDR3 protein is CASSRGAEAFF. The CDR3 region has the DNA TGTGCCAGCAGTCGTGGGGCCGAAGCTTTCTTT.

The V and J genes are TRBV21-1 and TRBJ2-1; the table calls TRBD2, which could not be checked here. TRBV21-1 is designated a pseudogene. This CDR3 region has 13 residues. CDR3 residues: CASSKWRGNEQFF. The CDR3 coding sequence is TGTGCCAGCAGCAAATGGCGAGGCAATGAGCAGTTCTTC.

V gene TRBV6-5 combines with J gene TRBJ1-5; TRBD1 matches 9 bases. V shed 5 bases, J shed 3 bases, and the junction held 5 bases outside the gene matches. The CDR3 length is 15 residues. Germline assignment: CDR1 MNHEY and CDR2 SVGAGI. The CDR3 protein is CASSTGGGTNQPQHF. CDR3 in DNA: TGTGCCAGCAGTACAGGGGGCGGAACCAATCAGCCCCAGCATTTT.

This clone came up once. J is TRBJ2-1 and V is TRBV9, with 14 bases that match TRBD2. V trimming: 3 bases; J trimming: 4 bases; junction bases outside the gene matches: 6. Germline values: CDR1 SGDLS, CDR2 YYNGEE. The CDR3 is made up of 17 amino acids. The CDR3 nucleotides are TGTGCCAGCAGCGGAGAGGGGACTAGCGGGAGATACAATGAGCAGTTCTTC. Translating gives CASSGEGTSGRYNEQFF.

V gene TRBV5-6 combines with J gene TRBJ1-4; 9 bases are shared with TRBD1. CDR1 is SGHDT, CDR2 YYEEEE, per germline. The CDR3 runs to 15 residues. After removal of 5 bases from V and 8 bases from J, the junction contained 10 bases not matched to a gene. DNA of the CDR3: TGTGCCAGCAGTCCTCCGGGACAGGGCAACGAAAAACTGTTTTTT. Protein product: CASSPPGQGNEKLFF.

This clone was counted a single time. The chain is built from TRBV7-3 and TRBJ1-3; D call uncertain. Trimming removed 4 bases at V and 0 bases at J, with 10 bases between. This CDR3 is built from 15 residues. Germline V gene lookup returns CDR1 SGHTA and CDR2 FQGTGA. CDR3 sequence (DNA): TGTGCCAGCAGCTCCTCTCCGGGCTCTGGAAACACCATATATTTT. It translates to CASSSSPGSGNTIYF.

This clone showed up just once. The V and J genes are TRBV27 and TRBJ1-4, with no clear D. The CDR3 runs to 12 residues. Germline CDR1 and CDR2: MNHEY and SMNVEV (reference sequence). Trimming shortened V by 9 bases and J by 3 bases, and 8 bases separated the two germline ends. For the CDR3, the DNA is TGTGCCAGTTCGGGGTCTAATGAAAAACTGTTTTTT. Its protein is CASSGSNEKLFF. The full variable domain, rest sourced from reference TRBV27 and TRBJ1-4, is EAQVTQNPRYLITVTGKKLTVTCSQNMNHEYMSWYRQDPGLGLRQIYYSMNVEVTDKGDVPEGYKVSRKEKRNFPLILESPSPNQTSLYFCASSGSNEKLFFGSGTQLSVL.

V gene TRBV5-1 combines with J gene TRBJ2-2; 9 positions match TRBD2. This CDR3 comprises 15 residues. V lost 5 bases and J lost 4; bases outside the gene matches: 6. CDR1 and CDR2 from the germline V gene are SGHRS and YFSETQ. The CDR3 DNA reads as TGCGCCAGCAGGGATAGCGGGAGTATCACCGGGGAGCTGTTTTTT. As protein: CASRDSGSITGELFF.

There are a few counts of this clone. The CDR3 nucleotides are TGCGCCAGCAGCGCCGGGACTAGCGGGAGGTTGTTCGACGAGCAGTACTTC. Amino acid sequence: CASSAGTSGRLFDEQYF. This chain links TRBV5-1 with TRBJ2-7, with TRBD2 matching over 15 bases. The V segment lost 4 bases and the J segment 5 bases; nucleotides outside the gene matches: 10. The CDR3 totals 17 residues. Germline CDR1 is SGHRS and CDR2 is YFSETQ.

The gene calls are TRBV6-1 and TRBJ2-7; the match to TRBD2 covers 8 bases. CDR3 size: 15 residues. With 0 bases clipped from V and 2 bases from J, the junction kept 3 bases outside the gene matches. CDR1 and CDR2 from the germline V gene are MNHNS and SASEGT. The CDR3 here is CASSEAGSGAYEQYF. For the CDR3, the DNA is TGTGCCAGCAGTGAAGCAGGTAGCGGGGCCTACGAGCAGTACTTC.

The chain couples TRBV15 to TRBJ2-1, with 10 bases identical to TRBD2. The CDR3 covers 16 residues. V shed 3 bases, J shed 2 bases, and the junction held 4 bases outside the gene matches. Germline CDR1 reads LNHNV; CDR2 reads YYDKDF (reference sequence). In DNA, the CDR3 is TGTGCCACCAGCAGGTTAAGCGGGAGGGCCTACAATGAGCAGTTCTTC. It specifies CATSRLSGRAYNEQFF.

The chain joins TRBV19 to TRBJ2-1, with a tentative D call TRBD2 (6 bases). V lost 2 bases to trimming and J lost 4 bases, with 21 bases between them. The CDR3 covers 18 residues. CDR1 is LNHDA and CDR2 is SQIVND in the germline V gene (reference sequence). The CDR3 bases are TGTGCCAGTAGTATAAGAGACGGGGGAGAGTCCGGGTACAATGAGCAGTTCTTC. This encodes CASSIRDGGESGYNEQFF.